Each of the 10 T cell receptor beta chains below was sequenced from the same sample in a study of shared clonotypes between healthy human individuals. Assay used: immunoSEQ multiplex PCR; TCRdb lists only in-frame clones, some missing. The sample lists about 2.1 million clones, about 93% occurring once. CD45RO-negative, CCR7-selected cells formed the naive CD8 fraction, which excluded terminally differentiated effector memory CD45RA+ cells. Sequenced input: naive CD8+ T cells from PBMCs. These receptors came from a man between 18 and 35 years old in good health. Some clones in this sample may be carry-over from other donors' samples.

This chain connects TRBV27 to TRBJ1-1; 8 bases are shared with TRBD1. Germline V gives CDR1 MNHEY, CDR2 SMNVEV (reference sequence). The CDR3 consists of 14 residues. After removal of 5 bases from V and 4 bases from J, the junction contained 6 bases not matched to a gene. The CDR3 sequence: CASSVDRVGTEAFF. CDR3 coding DNA: TGTGCCAGCAGTGTGGACAGGGTGGGCACTGAAGCTTTCTTT.

The rearrangement joins TRBV7-9 to TRBJ2-6; 7 nucleotides match TRBD2. This CDR3 region has 17 residues. Germline trimming cut 5 bases from V and 2 bases from J; bases unmatched to any gene: 9. Germline CDR1 reads SEHNR; CDR2 reads FQNEAQ (reference sequence). CDR3 in DNA: TGTGCCAGCAGCCCCGGAGGCGGGAGCCCTGGGGCCAACGTCCTGACTTTC. Encoded protein: CASSPGGGSPGANVLTF. Together with reference TRBV7-9 and TRBJ2-6, the CDR3 gives the full variable domain: DTGVSQNPRHKITKRGQNVTFRCDPISEHNRLYWYRQTLGQGPEFLTYFQNEAQLEKSRLLSDRFSAERPKGSFSTLEIQRTEQGDSAMYLCASSPGGGSPGANVLTFGAGSRLTVL.

CDR3 sequence reads: CASSPSGTGMADTQYF. In DNA, the CDR3 is TGTGCCAGCTCACCCTCCGGGACAGGGATGGCAGATACGCAGTATTTT. The chain is built from TRBV18 and TRBJ2-3, with TRBD1 matching 9 bases. This CDR3 is 16 amino acids long. The J segment lost 4 bases and the V segment lost 3 bases, leaving 8 bases of the junction unmatched. The germline gives CDR1 KGHSH, CDR2 LQKENI.

The chain uses TRBV5-4 and TRBJ1-2; D is undetermined. This CDR3 has 16 amino acids. V was pared by 3 bases and J by 8 bases, with 23 bases between. Germline CDR1 and CDR2: SGHNT and YYREEE (reference sequence). The CDR3 bases are TGTGCCAGCAGCTCCCCCCGGGAGGGTTATCCTATGGGCTACACCTTC. Amino acid sequence: CASSSPREGYPMGYTF.

The chain is built from TRBV19 and TRBJ1-2; D unclear. Germline loops: CDR1 LNHDA, CDR2 SQIVND (reference sequence). V was clipped by 3 bases and J by 6 bases, with 11 bases between them. The CDR3 has 13 residues. For the CDR3, the DNA is TGTGCCAGTAGTATCACTCTTGGAGATGGCTACACCTTC. Translation: CASSITLGDGYTF.

In its sample, this clone was seen once. The V and J genes are TRBV7-9 and TRBJ1-5; D remains unclear. CDR1 is SEHNR and CDR2 is FQNEAQ in the germline V gene (reference sequence). The CDR3 loop spans 12 amino acids. Deletions cut 4 bases from V and 11 bases from J, with 12 bases between. CDR3 residues: CASSSDGSAQHF. The CDR3, as DNA: TGTGCCAGCAGCTCCGACGGATCGGCCCAGCATTTT.

A note on this clone: The identical CDR3 is also encoded by other nucleotide sequences in the sample. This chain connects TRBV9 to TRBJ2-7, with 11 bases identical to TRBD2. CDR1 is SGDLS, CDR2 YYNGEE, per germline. V lost 0 bases and J lost 4; bases outside the gene matches: 3. This CDR3 region has 15 residues. The chain's CDR3 is CASSVVGTSGYEQYF. CDR3 sequence (DNA): TGTGCCAGCAGCGTAGTTGGGACTAGCGGATACGAGCAGTACTTC.

This clone was recorded once. J is TRBJ2-7 and V is TRBV27; 10 positions agree with TRBD2. The germline V gene has CDR1 MNHEY and CDR2 SMNVEV (reference sequence). V lost 5 bases to trimming and J lost 5 bases; unmatched junction nucleotides: 12. This CDR3 is built from 16 residues. CDR3 sequence: CASSPLRLAGAHEQYF. CDR3 coding DNA: TGTGCCAGCAGTCCTCTTAGGCTAGCGGGAGCACACGAGCAGTACTTC.

The genes are TRBV7-9 and TRBJ2-7, with 9 bases that match TRBD1. CDR1 SEHNR and CDR2 FQNEAQ come from the germline V gene (reference sequence). The CDR3 runs 16 residues. With V trimmed by 3 bases and J by 2 bases, 8 bases remained unmatched. In DNA, the CDR3 is TGTGCCAGCAGCTTTGGTCGCCGACAGGGGGCCTACGAGCAGTACTTC. Amino acid sequence: CASSFGRRQGAYEQYF.

CDR3 in DNA: TGTGCCAGCAGTGAGAGAACCGGGACAGACGCTTTCTTT. Protein product: CASSERTGTDAFF. V usage is TRBV27 and J usage is TRBJ1-1; TRBD1 matches 7 bases. V lost 5 bases and J lost 11; bases outside the gene matches: 11. The CDR3 covers 13 residues. Per germline, CDR1 MNHEY and CDR2 SMNVEV (reference sequence).